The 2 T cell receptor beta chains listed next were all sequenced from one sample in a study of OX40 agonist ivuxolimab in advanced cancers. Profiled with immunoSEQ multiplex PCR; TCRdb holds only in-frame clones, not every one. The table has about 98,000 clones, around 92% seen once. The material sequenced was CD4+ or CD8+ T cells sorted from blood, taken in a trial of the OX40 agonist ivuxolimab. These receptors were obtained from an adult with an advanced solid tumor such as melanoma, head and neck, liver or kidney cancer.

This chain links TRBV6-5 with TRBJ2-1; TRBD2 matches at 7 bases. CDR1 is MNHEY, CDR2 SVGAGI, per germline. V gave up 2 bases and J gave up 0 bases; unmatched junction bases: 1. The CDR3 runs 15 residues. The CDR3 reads CASSYGGSSYNEQFF. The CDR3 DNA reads TGTGCCAGCAGTTACGGCGGGAGCTCCTACAATGAGCAGTTCTTC.

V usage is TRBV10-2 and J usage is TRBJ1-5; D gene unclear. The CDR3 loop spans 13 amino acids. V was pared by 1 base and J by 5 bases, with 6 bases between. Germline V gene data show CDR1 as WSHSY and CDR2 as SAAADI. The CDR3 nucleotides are TGCGCCAGCAGTGAGTATAGTGATCAGCCCCAGCATTTT. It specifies CASSEYSDQPQHF.